Listed below are T cell receptor beta chains from one sample, sequenced in a study of blood T cell repertoires in COVID-19. Sequenced by immunoSEQ multiplex PCR; TCRdb stores in-frame clones only, minus some. The sample carries about 250,000 clones, around 88% recorded once. Sample: peripheral blood. Receptors were obtained from a man older than 75 with acute or convalescent COVID-19. The CDR3 runs from the conserved cysteine through the conserved F or W. A D gene is named only where the DNA matches it firmly. The size entry is marked missing in some rows and otherwise reads once, few, many or a size class.

j_call | clone_size | v_call | d_call | cdr3_aa | cdr3_nt
TRBJ1-5 | . | TRBV19 | . | CATSIRREQNQPQHF | TGTGCCACCAGTATTCGGAGGGAGCAAAATCAGCCCCAGCATTTT
TRBJ1-5 | . | TRBV28 | . | CASTVDRSSNQPQHF | TGTGCCAGCACCGTGGACAGATCGAGCAATCAGCCCCAGCATTTT
TRBJ1-5 | . | TRBV6-5 | . | CASSYSQNQPQHF | TGTGCCAGCAGTTACTCCCAGAATCAGCCCCAGCATTTT
TRBJ1-1 | . | TRBV13 | . | CASSLGRTLNTEAFF | TGTGCCAGCAGCTTAGGCCGAACTTTGAACACTGAAGCTTTCTTT
TRBJ1-1 | . | TRBV6-5 | . | CASSHRFQNTEAFF | TGTGCCAGCAGTCACAGGTTCCAGAACACTGAAGCTTTCTTT
TRBJ2-5 | . | TRBV5-1 | . | CASSFGGSQETQYF | TGCGCCAGCAGCTTTGGGGGGAGCCAAGAGACCCAGTACTTC
TRBJ2-2 | . | TRBV18 | . | CASSPPGRGNTGELFF | TGTGCCAGCTCACCACCGGGCAGGGGAAACACCGGGGAGCTGTTTTTT
TRBJ1-1 | . | TRBV7-2 | . | CASSLQGAGLNTEAFF | TGTGCCAGCAGTCTCCAAGGGGCAGGGCTGAACACTGAAGCTTTCTTT
TRBJ1-3 | . | TRBV5-1 | TRBD1 | CASSFTGGSGNTIYF | TGCGCCAGCAGCTTCACAGGGGGATCTGGAAACACCATATATTTT
TRBJ1-4 | . | TRBV25-1 | . | CASSELDSEKLFF | TGTGCCAGCAGTGAACTCGACAGCGAAAAACTGTTTTTT
TRBJ2-2 | . | TRBV24-1 | . | CATSDGMRGELFF | TGTGCCACCAGTGACGGGATGAGGGGGGAGCTGTTTTTT
TRBJ2-7 | few | TRBV19 | . | CASSIGGKGDEQYF | TGTGCCAGTAGTATAGGAGGAAAAGGGGACGAGCAGTACTTC
TRBJ1-4 | . | TRBV5-1 | TRBD1 | CASSLATGGKAEKLFF | TGCGCCAGCAGCTTGGCGACAGGGGGCAAAGCTGAAAAACTGTTTTTT
TRBJ2-7 | . | TRBV5-6 | TRBD1 | CASSGGQGGQYF | TGTGCCAGCAGCGGCGGACAGGGAGGACAGTACTTC
TRBJ2-7 | . | TRBV5-5 | TRBD1 | CASSWTGTGIVEQYF | TGTGCCAGCAGCTGGACAGGGACAGGGATCGTCGAGCAGTACTTC
TRBJ2-1 | once | TRBV11-2 | TRBD1 | CASSFRTGDGNEQFF | TGTGCCAGCAGCTTTCGGACAGGGGATGGAAATGAGCAGTTCTTC
TRBJ2-5 | . | TRBV29-1 | . | CSVGTNQETQYF | TGCAGCGTTGGAACAAACCAAGAGACCCAGTACTTC
TRBJ2-4 | . | TRBV27 | . | CASSFSPRTAAKNIQYF | TGTGCCAGCAGTTTTTCCCCGAGAACCGCAGCCAAAAACATTCAGTACTTC
TRBJ2-5 | . | TRBV14 | TRBD1 | CASSRTGGIETQYF | TGTGCCAGCAGCCGAACAGGGGGCATAGAGACCCAGTACTTC
TRBJ2-7 | . | TRBV5-4 | . | CASSIRVGTYEQYF | TGTGCCAGCAGCATCAGGGTGGGGACCTACGAGCAGTACTTC
TRBJ2-7 | . | TRBV7-2 | . | CASSLGGAGYEQYF | TGTGCCAGCAGCTTAGGCGGAGCCGGGTACGAGCAGTACTTC
TRBJ2-7 | . | TRBV19 | . | CASSIVQDNSYEQYF | TGTGCCAGTAGTATAGTTCAGGACAACTCCTACGAGCAGTACTTC
TRBJ1-4 | . | TRBV18 | . | CASSPPGRVTNEKLFF | TGTGCCAGCTCCCCACCGGGGCGCGTAACTAATGAAAAACTGTTTTTT
TRBJ1-5 | . | TRBV28 | TRBD1 | CASSYTGVNQPQHF | TGTGCCAGCAGTTATACAGGGGTCAATCAGCCCCAGCATTTT
TRBJ1-2 | once | TRBV5-1 | TRBD1 | CASSSGQTYGYTF | TGCGCCAGCAGCTCGGGACAGACTTATGGCTACACCTTC
TRBJ2-5 | few | TRBV7-2 | . | CASSSEAEDSQETQYF | TGTGCCAGCAGCTCAGAAGCGGAGGACTCCCAAGAGACCCAGTACTTC
TRBJ2-7 | . | TRBV4-3 | . | CASSQHQRGLNYEQYF | TGCGCCAGCAGCCAACACCAACGCGGACTGAACTACGAGCAGTACTTC
TRBJ2-7 | . | TRBV12-3/TRBV12-4 | . | CASSSTTGYEQYF | TGTGCCAGCAGTTCCACTACAGGGTACGAGCAGTACTTC
TRBJ2-7 | . | TRBV6-2/TRBV6-3 | TRBD2 | CASSYSGEANEQYF | TGTGCCAGCAGTTACAGCGGGGAGGCGAACGAGCAGTACTTC
TRBJ2-7 | . | TRBV5-1 | TRBD1 | CASSLGGQGRGYEQYF | TGCGCCAGCAGCTTGGGGGGACAGGGAAGGGGCTACGAGCAGTACTTC
TRBJ2-7 | . | TRBV19 | . | CASSATPGLDTYEQYF | TGTGCCAGTAGTGCAACCCCGGGACTGGACACCTACGAGCAGTACTTC
TRBJ1-1 | . | TRBV9 | . | CASSVGLPSGNTEAFF | TGTGCCAGCAGCGTAGGTTTACCTTCGGGGAACACTGAAGCTTTCTTT
TRBJ1-2 | . | TRBV27 | . | CASSLRGEYGYTF | TGTGCCAGCAGTTTACGGGGAGAGTATGGCTACACCTTC
TRBJ1-2 | . | TRBV12-5 | . | CASGLDSSFNYGYTF | TGTGCTAGTGGTTTAGACAGCAGCTTTAACTATGGCTACACCTTC
TRBJ2-7 | once | TRBV27 | . | CASSLGHFSYEQYF | TGTGCCAGCAGTTTAGGACACTTCTCCTACGAGCAGTACTTC
TRBJ2-5 | . | TRBV6-5 | . | CASRLQGGKETQYF | TGTGCCAGCAGGTTACAGGGGGGGAAGGAGACCCAGTACTTC
TRBJ2-5 | . | TRBV5-1 | . | CASSLALAAQETQYF | TGCGCCAGCAGCTTGGCTCTCGCGGCGCAGGAGACCCAGTACTTC
TRBJ2-5 | . | TRBV9 | . | CASSVELAQETQYF | TGTGCCAGCAGCGTAGAACTAGCACAAGAGACCCAGTACTTC
TRBJ1-5 | once | TRBV6-6 | . | CASSSDTRNQPQHF | TGTGCCAGCAGTTCGGACACCCGAAATCAGCCCCAGCATTTT
TRBJ1-1 | few | TRBV29-1 | . | CSVEGQANTEAFF | TGCAGCGTTGAAGGACAGGCTAACACTGAAGCTTTCTTT
TRBJ2-4 | . | TRBV3-1/TRBV3-2 | . | CASSQDRRLMDTPLSKNIQYF | TGTGCCAGCAGCCAAGACCGCCGCCTTATGGACACCCCCTTGTCCAAAAACATTCAGTACTTC